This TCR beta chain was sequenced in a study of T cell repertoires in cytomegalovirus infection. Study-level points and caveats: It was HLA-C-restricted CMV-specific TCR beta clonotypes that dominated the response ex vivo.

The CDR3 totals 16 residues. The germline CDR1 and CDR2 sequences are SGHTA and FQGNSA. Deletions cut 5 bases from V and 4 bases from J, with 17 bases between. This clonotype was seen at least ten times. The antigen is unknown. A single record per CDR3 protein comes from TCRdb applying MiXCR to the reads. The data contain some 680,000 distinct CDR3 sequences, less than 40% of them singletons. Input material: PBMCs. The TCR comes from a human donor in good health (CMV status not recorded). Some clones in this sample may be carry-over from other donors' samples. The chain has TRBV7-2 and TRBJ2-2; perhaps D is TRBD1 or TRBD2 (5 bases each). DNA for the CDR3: TGTGCCAGCAGCCCGAGGGGACCCCGTGGCACCGGGGAGCTGTTTTTT. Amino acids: CASSPRGPRGTGELFF.